The entry that follows covers one T cell receptor (beta chain) sequence. This sample is part of a study of blood T cell repertoires in COVID-19. Study context: Sources were T cells, B-cell-depleted T cells, or PBMCs; the material itself was cDNA or gDNA.

Trimming cost V 6 bases and J 2 bases, with 23 bases left between them. In germline, CDR1 is MRHNA, CDR2 SNTAGT. CDR3 length: 17 residues. In the original analysis: Estimates of nucleated cell counts were drawn from the amplification of reference gene primers. Sequencing was performed with immunoSEQ multiplex PCR; in TCRdb, only in-frame clones are kept and a portion is missing. D and trimming were read from the DNA, whereas the V and J calls and clone size are those reported in that table. The sample shows 150,000 or so clones, around 83% of them seen only once. This sequence was found in a woman of 80 years or more with acute or convalescent COVID-19. The chain couples TRBV6-4 to TRBJ2-7; D perhaps matches TRBD1 (6 bases). Sequences were obtained from peripheral blood. The CDR3 sequence is CASSDDKGVLTPYEQYF. DNA for the CDR3: TGTGCCAGCAGCGATGACAAGGGGGTGCTTACACCCTACGAGCAGTACTTC.